A selection of T cell receptor beta chains follows, all from one sample in a study of vaccination effects on CD4 cells after COVID-19. Antigen specificity for these receptors is unknown. The method was immunoSEQ multiplex PCR; TCRdb's version includes in-frame clones alone and lacks a portion of them. The profile shows under 65,000 clones, more than 65% of them singletons. This material consisted of CD4+ T cells from PBMCs cultured with HIV peptides, taken before COVID-19 vaccination. The receptors originated from a human donor who had a prior SARS-CoV-2 infection. Each CDR3 is given with its conserved first and last residue.

CDR3 protein | CDR3 length | V gene
CASSLAGAPAGAFF | 14 | TRBV5-1
CASSLSGELFF | 11 | TRBV7-3
CASSFQAGFSSYNEQFF | 17 | TRBV7-2
CASSLFAETQYF | 12 | TRBV12-3/TRBV12-4
CASSQVAIRESYEQYF | 16 | TRBV6-2/TRBV6-3
CASSYYGPMEQFF | 13 | TRBV6-5
CASSLAFSGAYNEQFF | 16 | TRBV7-2
CASSILGPSAEAFF | 14 | TRBV19
CASSLNHPGTGGYNEQFF | 18 | TRBV7-3
CASSRRWTELFF | 12 | TRBV9
CASSGKKTGQESQYF | 15 | TRBV5-4
CASSLWSSGSSGDNEQFF | 18 | TRBV27
CASSDGGSNYGYTF | 14 | TRBV6-4
CASSFRGGSSTDTQYF | 16 | TRBV7-9
CASSFGRYRSHF | 12 | TRBV12-3/TRBV12-4
CASSSQSGGDTDTQYF | 16 | TRBV6-5
CASSQVFRQGIVTNEKLFF | 19 | TRBV4-2
CSVEEGWDTQYF | 12 | TRBV29-1
CASSVHGNTEAFF | 13 | TRBV9
CASSFEGSGQPQHF | 14 | TRBV5-6
CASSLGVSGANVLTF | 15 | TRBV5-6
CASSRRQGTYNEQFF | 15 | TRBV19
CASSAEGPRAGYTF | 14 | TRBV25-1
CASSPSGRGETQYF | 14 | TRBV3-1/TRBV3-2
CASSFSSTSNQPQHF | 15 | TRBV2
CASSQPGTGSMDEQFF | 16 | TRBV18
CASSYSDRRNEQYF | 14 | TRBV6-5
CASRVVAYTGELFF | 14 | TRBV5-1
CASSQGFYNEQFF | 13 | TRBV3-1/TRBV3-2
CASSVLGSSDTIYF | 14 | TRBV9
CASSPGTGNPYEQYF | 15 | TRBV5-1
CASSQVDWRLSSYNEQFF | 18 | TRBV4-3
CASNRVWDAYGYTF | 14 | TRBV6-5
CASTGTSGGPELFYYEQYF | 19 | TRBV2
CASSLDRTSGFPYEQYF | 17 | TRBV11-2
CASRTGTRVAQPQHF | 15 | TRBV6-5
CASSLFSNVYEQYF | 14 | TRBV5-4
CASSQRQVAYEQYF | 14 | TRBV11-2
CASSLGGQGFQPQHF | 15 | TRBV7-9
CASSRGTSGVNEQFF | 15 | TRBV7-2
CASSPNRGRAFF | 12 | TRBV11-3
CASSLAPTSPQGRSNQPQHF | 20 | TRBV7-2
CASSLVSVWGTEAFF | 15 | TRBV5-5
CASSPQSRSNTQYF | 14 | TRBV5-1
CASSVVGRAADEQFF | 15 | TRBV9
CASSFGGRVGNSPLHF | 16 | TRBV5-1
CASSPQRASGNTIYF | 15 | TRBV11-2
CASSLSRGYEQYF | 13 | TRBV27
CASSEASGSGEQYF | 14 | TRBV9
CASSDGTRLGEQFF | 14 | TRBV2
CASSPRGVYGYTF | 13 | TRBV5-1
CASSSTGPGEQYF | 13 | TRBV7-3
CASSSRRGLNTEAFF | 15 | TRBV11-3
CASGYRNSIPLTQEINSGANVLTF | 24 | TRBV12-5
CASSRTGNTGELFF | 14 | TRBV18
CASSYAGTSGYEQYF | 15 | TRBV6-5
CASSQPGLAGVQETQYF | 17 | TRBV3-1/TRBV3-2
CASSSAGVGEQYF | 13 | TRBV6-5
CASHRGGLGNQPQHF | 15 | TRBV5-8
CASSLNYEQYF | 11 | TRBV7-2